One T cell receptor beta chain is described in this entry. The germline V gene encodes CDR1 MDHEN and CDR2 SYDVKM. Trimming pared 7 bases from V and 5 bases from J, leaving 17 bases between. There are 14 residues in the CDR3. This record comes from a study of blood T cell repertoires in COVID-19. Sequencing was performed with immunoSEQ multiplex PCR; in TCRdb, only in-frame clones are kept and a portion is missing. Of fewer than 85,000 clones in the sample, approximately 81% were seen once. The sample was peripheral blood. The chain couples TRBV28 to TRBJ1-2; perhaps TRBD1 as D (6 bases). The TCR was taken from a woman aged 60-70 years with acute or convalescent COVID-19. CDR3 sequence reads: CASISRGAGYGYTF. The CDR3 DNA is TGTGCCAGCATCTCCAGGGGCGCAGGATATGGCTACACCTTC.